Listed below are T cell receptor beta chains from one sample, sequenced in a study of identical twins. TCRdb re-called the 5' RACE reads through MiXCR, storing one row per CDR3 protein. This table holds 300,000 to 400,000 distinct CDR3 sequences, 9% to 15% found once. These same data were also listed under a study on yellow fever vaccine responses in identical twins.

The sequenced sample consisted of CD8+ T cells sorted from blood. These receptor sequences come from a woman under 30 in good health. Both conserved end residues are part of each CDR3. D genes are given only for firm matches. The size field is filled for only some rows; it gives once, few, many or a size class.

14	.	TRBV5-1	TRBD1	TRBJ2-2	CASKGQSNTGELFF	TGCGCCAGCAAGGGACAGTCGAACACCGGGGAGCTGTTTTTT
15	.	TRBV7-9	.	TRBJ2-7	CASSWHRDSTYEQYF	TGTGCCAGCAGCTGGCACAGGGATAGCACCTACGAGCAGTACTTC
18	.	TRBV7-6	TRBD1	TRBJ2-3	CASSLRGGDPIIQDTQYF	TGTGCCAGCAGCTTGAGAGGGGGCGACCCCATTATACAAGATACGCAGTATTTT
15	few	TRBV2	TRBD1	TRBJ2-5	CASRGTGGIQETQYF	TGTGCCAGCAGGGGGACAGGGGGTATCCAAGAGACCCAGTACTTC
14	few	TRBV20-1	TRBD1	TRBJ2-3	CSQKTSRGPDTQYF	TGCAGTCAAAAAACGAGCAGGGGGCCAGATACGCAGTATTTT
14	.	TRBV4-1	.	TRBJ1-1	CASSQDVTDTEAFF	TGCGCCAGCAGCCAAGATGTTACCGACACTGAAGCTTTCTTT
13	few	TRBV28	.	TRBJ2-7	CASSYHISYEQYF	TGTGCCAGCAGTTATCACATCTCCTACGAGCAGTACTTC
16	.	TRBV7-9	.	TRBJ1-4	CASSSQVKGANEKLFF	TGTGCCAGCAGCTCCCAGGTGAAGGGGGCTAATGAAAAACTGTTTTTT
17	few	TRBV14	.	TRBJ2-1	CASSQEFGRSSYNEQFF	TGTGCCAGCAGCCAAGAATTTGGGAGAAGCTCCTACAATGAGCAGTTCTTC
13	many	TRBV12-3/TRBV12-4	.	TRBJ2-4	CASRPPSGNIQYF	TGTGCCAGCAGACCCCCCAGTGGGAACATTCAGTACTTC
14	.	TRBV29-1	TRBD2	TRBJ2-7	CSVAAGTTDYEQYF	TGCAGCGTTGCCGCCGGGACTACCGACTACGAGCAGTACTTC
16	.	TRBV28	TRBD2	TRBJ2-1	CASSFGLAGLIDEQFF	TGTGCCAGCAGTTTCGGACTAGCGGGATTGATAGATGAGCAGTTCTTC
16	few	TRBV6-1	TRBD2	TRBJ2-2	CASSEFLREAGGELFF	TGTGCCAGCAGTGAATTCCTGCGGGAGGCGGGCGGGGAGCTGTTTTTT
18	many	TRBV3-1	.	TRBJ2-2	CASSQVLFGGANTGELFF	TGTGCCAGCAGCCAAGTTCTTTTTGGGGGCGCGAACACCGGGGAGCTGTTTTTT
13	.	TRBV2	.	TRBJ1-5	CASLDGRGEPQHF	TGTGCCAGCCTCGACGGGAGAGGGGAGCCCCAGCATTTT
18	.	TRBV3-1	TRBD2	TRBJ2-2	CASSHPSLAGRFTGELFF	TGTGCCAGCAGCCACCCTTCTCTAGCGGGACGGTTCACCGGGGAGCTGTTTTTT
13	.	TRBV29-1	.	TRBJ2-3	CSVEEGGIGTQYF	TGCAGCGTTGAGGAAGGGGGGATAGGTACGCAGTATTTT
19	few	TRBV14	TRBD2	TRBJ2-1	CASSQDRLAGRSSYNEQFF	TGTGCCAGCAGCCAAGATAGACTAGCGGGAAGAAGCTCCTACAATGAGCAGTTCTTC
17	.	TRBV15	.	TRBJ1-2	CATSREPTAGENYGYTF	TGTGCCACCAGCAGAGAGCCGACGGCAGGGGAGAACTATGGCTACACCTTC
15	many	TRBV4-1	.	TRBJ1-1	CASSPWDPGNTEAFF	TGCGCCAGCAGCCCCTGGGACCCAGGGAACACTGAAGCTTTCTTT
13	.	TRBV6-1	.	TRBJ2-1	CASSPGNRIEQFF	TGTGCCAGCTCCCCCGGGAATCGGATTGAGCAGTTCTTC
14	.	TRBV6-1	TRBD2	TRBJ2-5	CASRRTSGKETQYF	TGTGCCAGCAGACGGACTAGCGGGAAAGAGACCCAGTACTTC
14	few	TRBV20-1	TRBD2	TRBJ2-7	CSAMSGLGSYEQYF	TGCAGTGCTATGTCGGGACTAGGGTCCTACGAGCAGTACTTC
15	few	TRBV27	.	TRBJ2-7	CASSFRAGNDYEQYF	TGTGCCAGCAGTTTTCGGGCAGGCAATGACTACGAGCAGTACTTC
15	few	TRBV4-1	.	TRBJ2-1	CASSQEIGLLYEQFF	TGCGCCAGCAGCCAAGAAATTGGACTGCTCTATGAGCAGTTCTTC
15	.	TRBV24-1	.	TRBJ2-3	CATSDKRVSTDTQYF	TGTGCCACCAGTGATAAGCGGGTGAGCACAGATACGCAGTATTTT
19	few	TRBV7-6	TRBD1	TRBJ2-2	CASSLDPLGQGGRPGELFF	TGTGCCAGCAGCTTAGACCCCTTAGGACAGGGAGGACGTCCCGGGGAGCTGTTTTTT
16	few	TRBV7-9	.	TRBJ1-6	CASSLATAGLSSPLHF	TGTGCCAGCAGCTTAGCTACGGCAGGGCTAAGCTCACCCCTCCACTTT
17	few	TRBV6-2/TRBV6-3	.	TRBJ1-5	CASSYKTGRDSNQPQHF	TGTGCCAGCAGTTACAAGACAGGACGTGATAGCAATCAGCCCCAGCATTTT
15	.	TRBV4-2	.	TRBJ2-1	CASSPQLSSYNEQFF	TGTGCCAGCAGCCCACAGCTTAGCTCCTACAATGAGCAGTTCTTC
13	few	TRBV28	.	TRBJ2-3	CATLGAGEDTQYF	TGTGCCACCCTGGGGGCAGGGGAAGATACGCAGTATTTT
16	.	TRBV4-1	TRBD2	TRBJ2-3	CASSLRLAGVGDTQYF	TGCGCCAGCAGCCTAAGACTAGCGGGAGTTGGAGATACGCAGTATTTT
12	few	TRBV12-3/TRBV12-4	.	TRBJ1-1	CASSRQARGAFF	TGTGCCAGCAGCCGACAGGCAAGGGGAGCTTTCTTT
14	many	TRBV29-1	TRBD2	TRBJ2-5	CSVEDAGVLETQYF	TGCAGCGTTGAAGATGCGGGGGTACTAGAGACCCAGTACTTC
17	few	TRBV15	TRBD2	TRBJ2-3	CATSSTRASGLTDTQYF	TGTGCCACCAGCTCGACCAGGGCTAGCGGGCTCACAGATACGCAGTATTTT
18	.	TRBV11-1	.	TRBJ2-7	CASSQPFIGGDIVHEQYF	TGTGCCAGCAGCCAGCCGTTCATTGGGGGAGATATCGTCCACGAGCAGTACTTC